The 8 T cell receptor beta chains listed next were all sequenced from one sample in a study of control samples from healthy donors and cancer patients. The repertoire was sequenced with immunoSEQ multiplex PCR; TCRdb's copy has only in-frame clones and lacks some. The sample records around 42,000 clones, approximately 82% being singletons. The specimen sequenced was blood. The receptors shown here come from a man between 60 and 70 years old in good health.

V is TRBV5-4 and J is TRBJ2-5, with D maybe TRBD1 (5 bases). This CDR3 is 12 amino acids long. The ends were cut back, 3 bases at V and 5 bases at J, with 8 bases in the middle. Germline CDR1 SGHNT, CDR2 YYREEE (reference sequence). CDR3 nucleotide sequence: TGTGCCAGCAGCTCAGGGTACGAGACCCAGTACTTC. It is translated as CASSSGYETQYF.

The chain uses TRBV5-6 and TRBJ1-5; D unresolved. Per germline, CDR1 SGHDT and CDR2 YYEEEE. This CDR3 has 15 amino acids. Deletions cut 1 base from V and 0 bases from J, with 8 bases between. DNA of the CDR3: TGTGCCAGCAGCTTGCGGCGGACTAGCAATCAGCCCCAGCATTTT. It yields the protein CASSLRRTSNQPQHF.

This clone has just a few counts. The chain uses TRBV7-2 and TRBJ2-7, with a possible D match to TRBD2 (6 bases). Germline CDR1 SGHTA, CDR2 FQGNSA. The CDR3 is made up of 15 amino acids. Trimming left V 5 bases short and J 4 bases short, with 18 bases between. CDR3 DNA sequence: TGTGCCAGCAGCCCTCGGTTGGGCGGGGAGTACGAGCAGTACTTC. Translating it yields CASSPRLGGEYEQYF.

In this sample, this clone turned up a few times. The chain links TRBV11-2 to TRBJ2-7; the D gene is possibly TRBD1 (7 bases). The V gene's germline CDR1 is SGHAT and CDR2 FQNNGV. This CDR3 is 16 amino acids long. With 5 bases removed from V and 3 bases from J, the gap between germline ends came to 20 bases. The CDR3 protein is CASSPRQAGGIYEQYF. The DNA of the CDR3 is TGTGCCAGCAGCCCCCGGCAAGCAGGGGGGATCTACGAGCAGTACTTC.

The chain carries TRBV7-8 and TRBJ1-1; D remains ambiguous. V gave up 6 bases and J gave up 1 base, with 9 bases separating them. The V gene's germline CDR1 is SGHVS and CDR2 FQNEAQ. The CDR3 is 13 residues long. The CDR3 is CASSFAWNTEAFF. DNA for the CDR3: TGTGCCAGCAGTTTTGCATGGAACACTGAAGCTTTCTTT. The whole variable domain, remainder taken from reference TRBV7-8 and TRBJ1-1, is GAGVSQSPRYKVAKRGQDVALRCDPISGHVSLFWYQQALGQGPEFLTYFQNEAQLDKSGLPSDRFFAERPEGSVSTLKIQRTQQEDSAVYLCASSFAWNTEAFFGQGTRLTVV.

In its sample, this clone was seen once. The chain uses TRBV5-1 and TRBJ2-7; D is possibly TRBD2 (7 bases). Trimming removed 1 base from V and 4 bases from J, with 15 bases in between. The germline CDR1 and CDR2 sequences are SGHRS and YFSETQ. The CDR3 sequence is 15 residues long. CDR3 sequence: CASSLSGGQGYEQYF. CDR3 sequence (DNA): TGCGCCAGCAGCTTGTCCGGGGGGCAGGGTTACGAGCAGTACTTC.

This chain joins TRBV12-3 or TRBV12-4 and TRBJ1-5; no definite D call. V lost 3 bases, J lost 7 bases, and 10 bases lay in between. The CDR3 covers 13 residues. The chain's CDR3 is CASSFQGSQPQHF. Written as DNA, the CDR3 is TGTGCCAGCAGTTTTCAAGGATCCCAGCCCCAGCATTTT.

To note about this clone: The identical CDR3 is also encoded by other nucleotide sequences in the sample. The CDR3 DNA reads TGTGCCATCAGTGACCCAGCGGGAGGCCAAGAGACCCAGTACTTC. This codes for CAISDPAGGQETQYF. The J gene is TRBJ2-5, the V gene TRBV10-3, with 9 positions matching TRBD2. The V gene's germline CDR1 is ENHRY and CDR2 SYGVKD. The CDR3 extends over 15 amino acids. Unmatched junction bases numbered 3, after V lost 3 bases and J lost 1 base.